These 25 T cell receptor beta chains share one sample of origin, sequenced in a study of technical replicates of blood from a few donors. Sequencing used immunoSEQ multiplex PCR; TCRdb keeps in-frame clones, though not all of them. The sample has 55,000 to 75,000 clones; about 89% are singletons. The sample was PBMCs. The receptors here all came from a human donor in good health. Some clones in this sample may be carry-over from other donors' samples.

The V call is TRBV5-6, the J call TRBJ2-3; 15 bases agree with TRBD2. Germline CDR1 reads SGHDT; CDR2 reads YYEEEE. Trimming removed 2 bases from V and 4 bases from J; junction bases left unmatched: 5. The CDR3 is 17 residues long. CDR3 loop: CASSFWTSGGGSDTQYF. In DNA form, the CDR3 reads TGTGCCAGCAGCTTCTGGACTAGCGGGGGGGGGTCAGATACGCAGTATTTT.

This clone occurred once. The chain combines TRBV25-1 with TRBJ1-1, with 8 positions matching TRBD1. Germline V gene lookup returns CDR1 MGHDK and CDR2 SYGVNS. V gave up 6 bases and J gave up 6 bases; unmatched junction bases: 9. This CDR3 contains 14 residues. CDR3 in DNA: TGTGCCAGCAGGGCAACAGGGGGGCATGCTGAAGCTTTCTTT. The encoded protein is CASRATGGHAEAFF.

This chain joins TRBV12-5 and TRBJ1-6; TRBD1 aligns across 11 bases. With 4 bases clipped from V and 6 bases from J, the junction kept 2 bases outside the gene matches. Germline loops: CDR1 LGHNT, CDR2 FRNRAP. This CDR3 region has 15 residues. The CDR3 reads CASGYGTGGNSPLHF. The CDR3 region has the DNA TGTGCTAGTGGTTACGGGACAGGGGGTAATTCACCCCTCCACTTT. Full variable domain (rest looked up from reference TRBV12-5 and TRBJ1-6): DARVTQTPRHKVTEMGQEVTMRCQPILGHNTVFWYRQTMMQGLELLAYFRNRAPLDDSGMPKDRFSAEMPDATLATLKIQPSEPRDSAVYFCASGYGTGGNSPLHFGNGTRLTVT.

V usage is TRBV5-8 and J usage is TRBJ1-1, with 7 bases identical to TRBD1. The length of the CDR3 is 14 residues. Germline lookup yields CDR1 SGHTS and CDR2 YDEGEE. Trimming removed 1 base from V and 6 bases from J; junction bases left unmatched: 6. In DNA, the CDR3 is TGTGCCAGCAGCTTGTTACAGGGGTCGTCTGAAGCTTTCTTT. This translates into CASSLLQGSSEAFF.

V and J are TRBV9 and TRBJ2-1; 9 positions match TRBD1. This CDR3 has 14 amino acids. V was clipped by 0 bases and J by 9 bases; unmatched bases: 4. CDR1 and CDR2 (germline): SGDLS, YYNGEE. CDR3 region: CASSVEGTGREQFF. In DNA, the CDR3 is TGTGCCAGCAGCGTAGAAGGGACAGGGCGTGAGCAGTTCTTC.

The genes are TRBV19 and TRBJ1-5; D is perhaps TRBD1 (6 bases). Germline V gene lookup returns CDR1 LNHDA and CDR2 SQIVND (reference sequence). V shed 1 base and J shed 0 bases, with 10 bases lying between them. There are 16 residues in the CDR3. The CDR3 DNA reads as TGTGCCAGTAGTATAGTTACAGGGTATAGCAATCAGCCCCAGCATTTT. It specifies CASSIVTGYSNQPQHF.

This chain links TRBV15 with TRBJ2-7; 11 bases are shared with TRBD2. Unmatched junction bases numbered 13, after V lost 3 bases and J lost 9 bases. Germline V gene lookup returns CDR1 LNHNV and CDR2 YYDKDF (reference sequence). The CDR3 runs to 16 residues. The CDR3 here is CATSSEPTSGRTGQYF. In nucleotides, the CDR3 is TGTGCCACCAGCAGTGAACCAACTAGCGGGAGAACCGGGCAGTACTTC.

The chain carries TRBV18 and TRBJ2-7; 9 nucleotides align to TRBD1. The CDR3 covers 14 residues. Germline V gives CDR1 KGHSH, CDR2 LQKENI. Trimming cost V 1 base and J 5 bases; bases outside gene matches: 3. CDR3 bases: TGTGCCAGCTCACCACGAACAGGGGGCAACGAGCAGTACTTC. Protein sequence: CASSPRTGGNEQYF.

Here the CDR3 reads CASSLILAGRGLYEQYF. CDR3 DNA sequence: TGTGCCAGCAGCTTAATACTAGCGGGAAGGGGGCTCTACGAGCAGTACTTC. The rearrangement joins TRBV7-3 to TRBJ2-7, with 10 bases lining up with TRBD2. The germline gives CDR1 SGHTA, CDR2 FQGTGA. J was trimmed by 3 bases and V by 1 base; bases with no gene match: 9. The CDR3 covers 17 residues.

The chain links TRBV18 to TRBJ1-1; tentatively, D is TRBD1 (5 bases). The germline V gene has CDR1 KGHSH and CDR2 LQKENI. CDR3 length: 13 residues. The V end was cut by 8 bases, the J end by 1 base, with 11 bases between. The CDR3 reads CASQGQRNTEAFF. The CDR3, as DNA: TGTGCCAGCCAAGGACAAAGGAACACTGAAGCTTTCTTT.

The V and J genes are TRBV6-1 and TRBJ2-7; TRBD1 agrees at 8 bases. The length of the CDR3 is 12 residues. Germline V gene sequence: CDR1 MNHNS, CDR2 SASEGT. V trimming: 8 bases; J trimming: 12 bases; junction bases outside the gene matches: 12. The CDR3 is CASQTRDRLTYF. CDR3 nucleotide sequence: TGTGCCAGCCAAACGCGGGACAGGCTGACGTACTTC.

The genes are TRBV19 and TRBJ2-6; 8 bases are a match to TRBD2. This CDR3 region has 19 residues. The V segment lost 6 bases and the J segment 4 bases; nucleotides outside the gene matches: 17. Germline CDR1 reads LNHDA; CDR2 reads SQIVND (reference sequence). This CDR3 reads CASRIGGAGVLAGANVLTF. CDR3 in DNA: TGTGCCAGTAGGATCGGTGGAGCGGGAGTTCTCGCCGGGGCCAACGTCCTGACTTTC.

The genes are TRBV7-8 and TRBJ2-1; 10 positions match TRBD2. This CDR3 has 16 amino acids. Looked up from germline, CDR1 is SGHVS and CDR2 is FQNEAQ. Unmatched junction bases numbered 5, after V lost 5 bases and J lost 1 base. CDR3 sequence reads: CASSPSGRASYNEQFF. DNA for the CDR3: TGTGCCAGCAGCCCGAGCGGGAGGGCTTCCTACAATGAGCAGTTCTTC. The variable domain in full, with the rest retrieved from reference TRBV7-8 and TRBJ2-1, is GAGVSQSPRYKVAKRGQDVALRCDPISGHVSLFWYQQALGQGPEFLTYFQNEAQLDKSGLPSDRFFAERPEGSVSTLKIQRTQQEDSAVYLCASSPSGRASYNEQFFGPGTRLTVL.

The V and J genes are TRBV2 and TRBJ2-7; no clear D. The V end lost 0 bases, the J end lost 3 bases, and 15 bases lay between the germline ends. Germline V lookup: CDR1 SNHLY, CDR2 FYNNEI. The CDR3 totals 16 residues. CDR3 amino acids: CASSEASRAGVYEQYF. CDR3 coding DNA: TGTGCCAGCAGTGAAGCTAGTCGTGCCGGAGTCTACGAGCAGTACTTC.

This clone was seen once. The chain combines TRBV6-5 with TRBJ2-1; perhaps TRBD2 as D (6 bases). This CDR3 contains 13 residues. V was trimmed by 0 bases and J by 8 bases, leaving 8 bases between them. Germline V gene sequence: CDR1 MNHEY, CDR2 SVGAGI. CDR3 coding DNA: TGTGCCAGCAGTTACTCGGGGGAGGATGAGCAGTTCTTC. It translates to CASSYSGEDEQFF.

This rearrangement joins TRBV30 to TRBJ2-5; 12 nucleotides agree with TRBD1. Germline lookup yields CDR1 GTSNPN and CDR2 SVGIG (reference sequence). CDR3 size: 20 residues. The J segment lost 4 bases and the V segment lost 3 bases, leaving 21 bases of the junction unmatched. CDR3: CAWSVSPDRPGQGAGETQYF. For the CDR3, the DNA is TGTGCCTGGAGCGTAAGCCCCGACCGACCGGGACAGGGGGCGGGAGAGACCCAGTACTTC.

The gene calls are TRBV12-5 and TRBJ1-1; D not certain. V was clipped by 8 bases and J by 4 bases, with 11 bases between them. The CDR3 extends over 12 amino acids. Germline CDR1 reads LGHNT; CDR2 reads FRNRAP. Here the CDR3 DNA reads TGTGCTAGTAGAATTGAGAGCACTGAAGCTTTCTTT. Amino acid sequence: CASRIESTEAFF. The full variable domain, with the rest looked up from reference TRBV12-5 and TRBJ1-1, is DARVTQTPRHKVTEMGQEVTMRCQPILGHNTVFWYRQTMMQGLELLAYFRNRAPLDDSGMPKDRFSAEMPDATLATLKIQPSEPRDSAVYFCASRIESTEAFFGQGTRLTVV.

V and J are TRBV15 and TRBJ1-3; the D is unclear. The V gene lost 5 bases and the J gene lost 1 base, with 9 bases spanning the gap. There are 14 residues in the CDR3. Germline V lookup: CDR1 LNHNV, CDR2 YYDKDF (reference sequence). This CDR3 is CATSLGVSGNTIYF. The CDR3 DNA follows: TGTGCCACCAGCCTAGGAGTTTCTGGAAACACCATATATTTT.

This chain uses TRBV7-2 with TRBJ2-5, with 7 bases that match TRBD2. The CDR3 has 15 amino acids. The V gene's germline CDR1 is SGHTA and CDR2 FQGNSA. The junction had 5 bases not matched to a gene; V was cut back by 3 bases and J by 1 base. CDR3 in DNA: TGTGCCAGCAGCTTGGGCAGCGGGATCCAAGAGACCCAGTACTTC. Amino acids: CASSLGSGIQETQYF.

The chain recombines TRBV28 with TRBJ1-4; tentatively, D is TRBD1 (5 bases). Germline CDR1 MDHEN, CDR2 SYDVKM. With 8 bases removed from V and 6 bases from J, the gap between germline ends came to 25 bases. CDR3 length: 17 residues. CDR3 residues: CASRPWGDVGVDEKLFF. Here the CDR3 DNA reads TGTGCCAGCCGTCCCTGGGGCGATGTAGGGGTGGATGAAAAACTGTTTTTT.

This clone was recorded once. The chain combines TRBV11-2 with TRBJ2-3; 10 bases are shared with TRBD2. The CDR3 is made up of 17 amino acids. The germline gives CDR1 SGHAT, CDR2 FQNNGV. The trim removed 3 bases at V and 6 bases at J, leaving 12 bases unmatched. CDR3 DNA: TGTGCCAGCAGCTTTTCGGGTAGCGGGGGGATGGGGGATACGCAGTATTTT. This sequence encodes CASSFSGSGGMGDTQYF.

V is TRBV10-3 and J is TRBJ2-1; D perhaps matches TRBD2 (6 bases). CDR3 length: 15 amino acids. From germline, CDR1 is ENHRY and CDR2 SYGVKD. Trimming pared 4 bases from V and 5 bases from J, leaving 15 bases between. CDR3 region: CAISGGNRRDNEQFF. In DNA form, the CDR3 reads TGTGCCATCAGTGGCGGGAACCGAAGGGACAATGAGCAGTTCTTC.

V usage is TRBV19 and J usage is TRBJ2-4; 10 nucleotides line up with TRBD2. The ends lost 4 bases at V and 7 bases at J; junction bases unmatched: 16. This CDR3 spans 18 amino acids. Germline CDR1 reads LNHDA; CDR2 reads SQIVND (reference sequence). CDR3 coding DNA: TGTGCCAGTAGTACCCTAGGGGCTAGCGGGAGTTGGGGGAACATTCAGTACTTC. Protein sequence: CASSTLGASGSWGNIQYF.

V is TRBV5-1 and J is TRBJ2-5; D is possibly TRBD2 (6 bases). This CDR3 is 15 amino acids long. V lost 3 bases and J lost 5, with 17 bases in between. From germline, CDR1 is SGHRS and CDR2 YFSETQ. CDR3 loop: CASSSGYGGAETQYF. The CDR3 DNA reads TGCGCCAGCAGCTCGGGTTATGGCGGGGCGGAGACCCAGTACTTC.

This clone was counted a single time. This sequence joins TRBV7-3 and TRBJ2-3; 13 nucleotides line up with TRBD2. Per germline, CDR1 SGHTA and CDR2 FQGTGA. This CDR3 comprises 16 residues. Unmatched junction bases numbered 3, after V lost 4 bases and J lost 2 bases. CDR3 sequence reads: CASSSGLAGTTDTQYF. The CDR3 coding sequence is TGTGCCAGCAGCTCGGGACTAGCGGGGACCACAGATACGCAGTATTTT. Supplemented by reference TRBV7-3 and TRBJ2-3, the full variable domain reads GAGVSQTPSNKVTEKGKYVELRCDPISGHTALYWYRQSLGQGPEFLIYFQGTGAADDSGLPNDRFFAVRPEGSVSTLKIQRTERGDSAVYLCASSSGLAGTTDTQYFGPGTRLTVL.